What follows are 4 T cell receptor beta chains derived from one specimen sequenced in a study of CD8 T cells in ankylosing spondylitis. Study-wide results and caveats: Seven to nine highly homologous variants formed a TCR beta motif that appeared characteristic of ankylosing spondylitis blood.

TCRdb analysed the 5' RACE reads with MiXCR anew, one entry per CDR3 protein. The sample shows 500,000 to 550,000 distinct CDR3 sequences, roughly 13% of them seen only once. Their antigen targets remain unknown. The specimen was blood, either unsorted or a sorted T cell fraction (not recorded which). These TCRs come from a male donor with ankylosing spondylitis.

This clonotype came up once. This rearrangement joins TRBV3-1 to TRBJ1-1, with unresolved D. The germline gives CDR1 LGHDT, CDR2 YNNKEL (reference sequence). The germline V and J ends were trimmed by 0 bases and 4 bases, with 6 bases remaining between them. This CDR3 comprises 13 residues. The CDR3 sequence: CASSQEGSTEAFF. The CDR3 nucleotides read TGTGCCAGCAGCCAAGAAGGGAGCACTGAAGCTTTCTTT.

This clonotype was detected many times. The V and J genes are TRBV7-9 and TRBJ2-1; 8 nucleotides agree with TRBD2. Trimming at V came to 3 bases and at J to 8 bases, leaving 9 bases not matched to a gene. The length of the CDR3 is 15 residues. Germline lookup yields CDR1 SEHNR and CDR2 FQNEAQ (reference sequence). CDR3 in DNA: TGTGCCAGCAGCTTTAGCGGGATAGCAGGCCATGAGCAGTTCTTC. It codes for CASSFSGIAGHEQFF.

The V and J genes are TRBV2 and TRBJ1-5; 8 positions match TRBD1. The CDR3 spans 13 residues. V lost 8 bases to trimming and J lost 7 bases; unmatched junction nucleotides: 7. Germline CDR1 is SNHLY and CDR2 is FYNNEI. The CDR3 DNA reads as TGTGCCAGCCTGGGACAGGTGGAACAGCCCCAGCATTTT. Translation gives CASLGQVEQPQHF. The full variable domain, rest sourced from reference TRBV2 and TRBJ1-5, is EPEVTQTPSHQVTQMGQEVILRCVPISNHLYFYWYRQILGQKVEFLVSFYNNEISEKSEIFDDQFSVERPDGSNFTLKIRSTKLEDSAMYFCASLGQVEQPQHFGDGTRLSIL.

The V gene is TRBV10-2, the J gene TRBJ1-5; D gene uncertain. Trimming removed 0 bases from V and 0 bases from J, with 9 bases in between. CDR1 WSHSY and CDR2 SAAADI come from the germline V gene. The CDR3 runs 16 residues. The CDR3 reads CASSESVTVSNQPQHF. The CDR3 DNA reads as TGCGCCAGCAGTGAGTCAGTGACTGTTAGCAATCAGCCCCAGCATTTT.